This TCR beta chain appears in the sequencing data of a study of T cell responses to AZD1222 COVID-19 vaccine. Notes on this clone: What it binds is unknown.

From germline, CDR1 is MNHEY and CDR2 SVGAGI. Unmatched junction bases numbered 8, after V lost 6 bases and J lost 4 bases. CDR3 size: 15 residues. Only in-frame clones appear in the TCRdb table, and some are missing; sequencing was by immunoSEQ multiplex PCR. Among approximately 190,000 clones listed, just over 90% were seen once. General observations from the study: Researchers took repertoire samples only after the peak T cell response had come.

This clonotype was obtained from an adult in good health. The J gene is TRBJ2-7, the V gene TRBV6-5; TRBD1 aligns across 11 bases. The material sequenced was peripheral blood, taken on day 0 of AZD1222 vaccination. Here the CDR3 reads CASSARGTGGYEQYF. CDR3 in DNA: TGTGCCAGCAGCGCAAGGGGGACAGGGGGATACGAGCAGTACTTC.